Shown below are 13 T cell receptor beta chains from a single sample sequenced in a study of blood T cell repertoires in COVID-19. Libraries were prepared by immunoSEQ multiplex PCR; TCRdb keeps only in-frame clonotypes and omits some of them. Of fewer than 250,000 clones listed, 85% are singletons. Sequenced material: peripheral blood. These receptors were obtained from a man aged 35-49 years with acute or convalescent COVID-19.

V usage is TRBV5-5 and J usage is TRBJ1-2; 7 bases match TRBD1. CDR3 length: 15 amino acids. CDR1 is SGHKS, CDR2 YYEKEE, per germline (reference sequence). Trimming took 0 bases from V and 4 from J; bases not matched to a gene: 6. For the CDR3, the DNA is TGTGCCAGCAGCTTGGTCGGAGAGGGGGCCTATGGCTACACCTTC. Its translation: CASSLVGEGAYGYTF.

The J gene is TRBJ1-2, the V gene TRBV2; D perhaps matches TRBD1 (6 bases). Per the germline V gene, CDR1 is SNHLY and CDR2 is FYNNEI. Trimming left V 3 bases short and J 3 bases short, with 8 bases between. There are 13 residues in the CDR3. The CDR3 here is CASSEQGYYGYTF. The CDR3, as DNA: TGTGCCAGCAGTGAGCAGGGGTACTATGGCTACACCTTC.

The CDR3 sequence is CASSPGGPNEKLFF. The CDR3 DNA is TGCGCCAGCAGCCCGGGGGGCCCTAATGAAAAACTGTTTTTT. This sequence joins TRBV5-1 and TRBJ1-4; a weak D match, TRBD1 (6 bases). The V end lost 4 bases, the J end lost 3 bases, and 10 bases lay between the germline ends. CDR1 is SGHRS, CDR2 YFSETQ, per germline. The CDR3 totals 14 residues.

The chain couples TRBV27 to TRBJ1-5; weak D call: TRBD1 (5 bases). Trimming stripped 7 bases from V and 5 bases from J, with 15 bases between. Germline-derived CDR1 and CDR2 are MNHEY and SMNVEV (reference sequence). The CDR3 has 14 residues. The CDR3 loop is CASNGGNDDQPQHF. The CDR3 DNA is TGTGCCAGCAACGGGGGGAACGACGATCAGCCCCAGCATTTT.

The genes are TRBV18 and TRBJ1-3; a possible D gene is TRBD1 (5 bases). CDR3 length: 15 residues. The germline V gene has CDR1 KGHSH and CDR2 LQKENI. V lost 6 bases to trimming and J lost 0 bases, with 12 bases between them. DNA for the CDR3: TGTGCCAGCTCCGCGAACGGGGGCTCTGGAAACACCATATATTTT. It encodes CASSANGGSGNTIYF.

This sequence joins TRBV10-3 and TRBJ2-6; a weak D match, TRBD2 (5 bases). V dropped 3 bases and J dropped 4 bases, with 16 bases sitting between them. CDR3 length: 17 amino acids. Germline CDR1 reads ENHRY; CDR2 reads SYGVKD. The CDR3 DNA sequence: TGTGCCATCAGTGATGAGGCGGGTCTAGGGGGGGCCAACGTCCTGACTTTC. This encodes CAISDEAGLGGANVLTF.

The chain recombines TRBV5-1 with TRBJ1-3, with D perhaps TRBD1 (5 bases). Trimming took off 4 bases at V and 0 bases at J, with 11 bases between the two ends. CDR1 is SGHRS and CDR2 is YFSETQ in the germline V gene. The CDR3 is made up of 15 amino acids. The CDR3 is CASSPAGYSGNTIYF. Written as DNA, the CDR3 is TGCGCCAGCAGCCCCGCAGGGTACTCTGGAAACACCATATATTTT.

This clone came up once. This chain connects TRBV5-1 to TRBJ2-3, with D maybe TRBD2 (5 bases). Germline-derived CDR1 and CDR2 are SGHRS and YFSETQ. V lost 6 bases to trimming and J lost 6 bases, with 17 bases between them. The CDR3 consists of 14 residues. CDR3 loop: CASTGAPGSDTQYF. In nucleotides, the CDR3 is TGCGCCAGCACCGGCGCACCGGGGTCCGATACGCAGTATTTT.

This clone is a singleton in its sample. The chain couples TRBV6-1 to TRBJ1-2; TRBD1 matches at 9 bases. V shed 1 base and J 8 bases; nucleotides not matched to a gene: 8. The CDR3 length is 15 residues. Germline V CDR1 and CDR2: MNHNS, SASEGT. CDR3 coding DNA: TGTGCCAGCAGTGAAGATTGGGACAGGGTGTGGGGCTACACCTTC. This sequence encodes CASSEDWDRVWGYTF.

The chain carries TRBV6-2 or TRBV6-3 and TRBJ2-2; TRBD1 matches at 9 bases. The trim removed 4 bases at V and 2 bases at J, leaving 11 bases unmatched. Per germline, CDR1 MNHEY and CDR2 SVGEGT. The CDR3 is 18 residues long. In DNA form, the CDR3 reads TGTGCCAGCAGTTCCCCCGGGACAGGGCGCGGAAACACCGGGGAGCTGTTTTTT. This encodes CASSSPGTGRGNTGELFF.

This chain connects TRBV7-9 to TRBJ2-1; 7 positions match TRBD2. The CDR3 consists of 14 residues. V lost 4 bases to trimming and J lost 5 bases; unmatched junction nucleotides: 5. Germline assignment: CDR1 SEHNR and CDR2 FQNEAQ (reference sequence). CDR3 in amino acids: CASSYASGDNEQFF. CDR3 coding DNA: TGTGCCAGCAGCTATGCCAGCGGGGACAATGAGCAGTTCTTC. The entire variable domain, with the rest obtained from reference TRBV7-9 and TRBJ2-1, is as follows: DTGVSQNPRHKITKRGQNVTFRCDPISEHNRLYWYRQTLGQGPEFLTYFQNEAQLEKSRLLSDRFSAERPKGSFSTLEIQRTEQGDSAMYLCASSYASGDNEQFFGPGTRLTVL.

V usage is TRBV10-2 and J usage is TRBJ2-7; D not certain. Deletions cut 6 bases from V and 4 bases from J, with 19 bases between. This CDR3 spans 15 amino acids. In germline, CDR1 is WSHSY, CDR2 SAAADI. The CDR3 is CASRADKLSYYEQYF. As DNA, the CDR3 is TGCGCCAGCAGGGCCGACAAGCTCTCCTATTACGAGCAGTACTTC.

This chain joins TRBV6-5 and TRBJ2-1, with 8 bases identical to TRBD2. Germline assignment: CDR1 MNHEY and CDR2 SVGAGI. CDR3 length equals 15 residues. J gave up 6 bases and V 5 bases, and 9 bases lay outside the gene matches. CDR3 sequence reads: CASSTMAGGFNEQFF. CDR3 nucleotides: TGTGCCAGCAGTACAATGGCGGGGGGCTTCAATGAGCAGTTCTTC.